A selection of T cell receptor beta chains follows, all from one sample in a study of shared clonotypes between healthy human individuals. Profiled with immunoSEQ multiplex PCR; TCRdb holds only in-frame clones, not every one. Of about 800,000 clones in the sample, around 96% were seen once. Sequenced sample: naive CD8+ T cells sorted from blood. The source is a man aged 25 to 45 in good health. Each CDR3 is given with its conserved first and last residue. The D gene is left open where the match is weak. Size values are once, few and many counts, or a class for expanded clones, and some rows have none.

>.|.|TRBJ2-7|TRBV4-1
TGCGCCAGCAGCCAAGGTTCCGGGAGCACCTACGAGCAGTACTTC
CASSQGSGSTYEQYF
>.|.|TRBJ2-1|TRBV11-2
TGTGCCAGCAGCTTACTGCTCGGGCAATCTAAGAATGAGCAGTTCTTC
CASSLLLGQSKNEQFF
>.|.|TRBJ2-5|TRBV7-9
TGTGCCAGCAGCTTAGTTGGCGGGGTCGGAGAGACCCAGTACTTC
CASSLVGGVGETQYF
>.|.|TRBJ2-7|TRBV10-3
TGTGCCATCAAGACAGGCGACACCTACGAGCAGTACTTC
CAIKTGDTYEQYF
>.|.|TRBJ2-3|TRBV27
TGTGCCAGCGGACCTCAATCGCCTAGCACAGATACGCAGTATTTT
CASGPQSPSTDTQYF
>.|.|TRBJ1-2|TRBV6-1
TGTGCCAGCAGTGCAAGGACCAGGGATGGCTACACCTTC
CASSARTRDGYTF
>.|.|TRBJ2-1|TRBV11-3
TGTGCCAGCAGCCCCGGGACGGACCCCTGGAATGAGCAGTTCTTC
CASSPGTDPWNEQFF
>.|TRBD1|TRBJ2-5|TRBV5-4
TGTGCCAGCAGATTATCAGGGGGCGCGGAGACCCAGTACTTC
CASRLSGGAETQYF
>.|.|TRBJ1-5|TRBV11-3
TGTGCCAGCAGCTTAAGGGGGATTTCCCCACACAATCAGCCCCAGCATTTT
CASSLRGISPHNQPQHF
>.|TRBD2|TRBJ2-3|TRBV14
TGTGCCAGCAGCCATAGCGGGAGGGTGGATACGCAGTATTTT
CASSHSGRVDTQYF
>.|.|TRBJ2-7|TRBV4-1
TGCGCCAGCAGCGCCCTTGACTTCTACGAGCAGTACTTC
CASSALDFYEQYF
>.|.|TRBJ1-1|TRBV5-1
TGCGCCAGCAGCTTGTCATGGACTGAAGCTTTCTTT
CASSLSWTEAFF
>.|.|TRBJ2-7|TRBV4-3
TGCGCCAGCAGCCAAGAAGCTGCCGCCTACGAGCAGTACTTC
CASSQEAAAYEQYF
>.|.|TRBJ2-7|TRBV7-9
TGTGCCAGCAGCTCTCTGCCTCCCGAGCAGTACTTC
CASSSLPPEQYF
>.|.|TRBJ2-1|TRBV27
TGTGCCAGCAGTTCCTTGCTGCACAATGAGCAGTTCTTC
CASSSLLHNEQFF
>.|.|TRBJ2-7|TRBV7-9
TGTGCCAGCAGCGCGCCCGGGATGCGGGCGGAGCCATTC
CASSAPGMRAEPF
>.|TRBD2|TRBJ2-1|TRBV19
TGTGCCAGTAGTATGGTCCCCGGGACTAATTTCTACAATGAGCAGTTCTTC
CASSMVPGTNFYNEQFF
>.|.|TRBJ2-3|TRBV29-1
TGCAGCGCCGTACAGTTTCTTGTCACAGATACGCAGTATTTT
CSAVQFLVTDTQYF
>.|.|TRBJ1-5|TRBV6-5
TGTGCCAGCAGTTACGCCAGGGGGCCCCAGCATTTT
CASSYARGPQHF
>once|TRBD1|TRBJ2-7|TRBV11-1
TGTGCCAGCAGCTTTCAAGGACAGGGTGCATTACTCTCCCTCTACGAGCAGTACTTC
CASSFQGQGALLSLYEQYF
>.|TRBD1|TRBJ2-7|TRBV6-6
TGTGCCAGCAGCTGGGACAGGCGGACCTACGAGCAGTACTTC
CASSWDRRTYEQYF
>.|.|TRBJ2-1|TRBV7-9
TGTGCCAGCAGCTCGACCCTTCTAGGGATTTCCTACAATGAGCAGTTCTTC
CASSSTLLGISYNEQFF
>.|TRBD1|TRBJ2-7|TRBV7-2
TGTGCCAGCAGCCCAGTTCGACAGGGTCTCACCTACGAGCAGTACTTC
CASSPVRQGLTYEQYF
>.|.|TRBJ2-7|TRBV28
TGTGCCAGCAGTCCAGGGTCTCTCGAGCAGTACTTC
CASSPGSLEQYF
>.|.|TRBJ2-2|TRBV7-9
TGTGCCAGCAGCTTACTTCGGGGGGAGCTGTTTTTT
CASSLLRGELFF
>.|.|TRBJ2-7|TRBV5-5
TGTGCCAGCAGCTCGGTACAGGGCGTCTACGAGCAGTACTTC
CASSSVQGVYEQYF
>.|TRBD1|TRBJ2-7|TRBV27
TGTGCCAGCAGTACACCTCCACCAGGACAGGGTCGGTACGAGCAGTACTTC
CASSTPPPGQGRYEQYF
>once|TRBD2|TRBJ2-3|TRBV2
TGTGCCAGCAGTGGACTAGCGGGAGAGGTAGATACGCAGTATTTT
CASSGLAGEVDTQYF
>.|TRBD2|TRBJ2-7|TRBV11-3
TGTGCCAGCAGCTTGGGACTAGCGAAGACCTACGAGCAGTACTTC
CASSLGLAKTYEQYF
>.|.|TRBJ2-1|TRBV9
TGTGCCAGCAGCGTATGGGCCAATTACAATGAGCAGTTCTTC
CASSVWANYNEQFF
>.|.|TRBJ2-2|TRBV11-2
TGTGCCAGCAGCTTGCTCGCCGGGGAGCTGTTTTTT
CASSLLAGELFF
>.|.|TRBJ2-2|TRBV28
TGTGCCAGCAGTTTATTTGTAATTGGACGGGGGAACACCGGGGAGCTGTTTTTT
CASSLFVIGRGNTGELFF
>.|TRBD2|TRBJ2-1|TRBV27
TGTGCCAGCAGTTGGGGGGGGAACAATGAGCAGTTCTTC
CASSWGGNNEQFF
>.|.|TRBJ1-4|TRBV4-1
TGCGCCAGCAGCCAAGTCGGACACGAAAAACTGTTTTTT
CASSQVGHEKLFF
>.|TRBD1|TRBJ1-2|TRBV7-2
TGTGCCAGCAGCTTAGGGTCGACAGGGAACTATGGCTACACCTTC
CASSLGSTGNYGYTF
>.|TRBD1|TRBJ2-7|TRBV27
TGTGCCAGCAGTTCCCCCGGGACAGGGTTCCCCTACGAGCAGTACTTC
CASSSPGTGFPYEQYF
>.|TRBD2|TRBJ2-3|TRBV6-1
TGTGCCAGCAGTGAAGTATGGCTAGCGGGGAGCACAGATACGCAGTATTTT
CASSEVWLAGSTDTQYF
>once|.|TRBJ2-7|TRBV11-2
TGTGCCAGCAGCGGTTCCCCAGCCTACGAGCAGTACTTC
CASSGSPAYEQYF
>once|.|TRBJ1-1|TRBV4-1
TGCGCCAGCAGCCAATTGGGCAGGGGGAACACTGAAGCTTTCTTT
CASSQLGRGNTEAFF
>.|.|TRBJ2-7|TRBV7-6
TGTGCCAGCAGCCCCCCTTCCGAAGAGCAGTACTTC
CASSPPSEEQYF
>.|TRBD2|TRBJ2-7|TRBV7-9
TGTGCCAGCAGCTCAAGGACTAGCGGGACCTACGAGCAGTACTTC
CASSSRTSGTYEQYF
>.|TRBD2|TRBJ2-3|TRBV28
TGTGCCAGCAGTCCAACTAGCGGGAGAACAGATACGCAGTATTTT
CASSPTSGRTDTQYF
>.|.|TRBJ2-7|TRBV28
TGTGCCAGCAGGCTCCGGAGGACCGGCTCCTACGAGCAGTACTTC
CASRLRRTGSYEQYF
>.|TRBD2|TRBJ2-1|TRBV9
TGTGCCAGCAGCACCGGGACTAGCGGAGATTACAATGAGCAGTTCTTC
CASSTGTSGDYNEQFF
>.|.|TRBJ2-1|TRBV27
TGTGCCAGCAGCATCGGGAGTGAGCAGTTCTTC
CASSIGSEQFF
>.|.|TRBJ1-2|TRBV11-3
TGTGCCAGCAGCTCCCCGGGACGGAGATTCTATGGCTACACCTTC
CASSSPGRRFYGYTF
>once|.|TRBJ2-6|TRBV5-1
TGCGCCAGCAGCTTGTGGGGTATAGCGGCTGGGGCCAACGTCCTGACTTTC
CASSLWGIAAGANVLTF
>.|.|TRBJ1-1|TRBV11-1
TGTGCCAGCAGCTTAGCCCCTTTAGCAGGCCAGAACACTGAAGCTTTCTTT
CASSLAPLAGQNTEAFF
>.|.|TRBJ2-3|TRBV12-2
TGTGCAAGTCGCTTTCGTAGACTTCTAGGAGATACGCAGTATTTT
CASRFRRLLGDTQYF
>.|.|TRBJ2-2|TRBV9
TGTGCCAGCACCCGCCCCCCCGGGGAGCTGTTTTTT
CASTRPPGELFF
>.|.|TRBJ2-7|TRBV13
TGTGCCAGCAGCTTACGCAACGAGCAGTACTTC
CASSLRNEQYF